This T cell receptor (beta chain) was captured in a study of vaccination and CD4 T cells after COVID-19. Cultured CD4+ T cells had their DNA profiled by the Oncomine TCR Beta short-read assay. TCRdb reprocessed the PCR reads via MiXCR and lists one record per CDR3 protein. The top ten hold around 28% of the sample, which has 3,000 to 3,500 distinct CDR3 sequences, about 80% seen once. A single count supports this clonotype. Antigen unknown. Treatment described: approximately nine-day PBMC culture with coronavirus spike peptide pools or control peptides (ViraFEST assay). The sequence came from a human donor who had recovered from COVID-19. Sequenced input: CD4+ T cells from blood, cultured in vitro.

CDR3 amino acids: CASSISSGRTYGYTF. CDR3 nucleotides: TGTGCCAGTAGTATTTCATCAGGGAGGACCTATGGCTACACCTTC. The rearrangement uses TRBV19 and TRBJ1-2; maybe TRBD1 (5 bases). The CDR3 contains 15 residues. The V gene lost 3 bases and the J gene lost 4 bases, with 15 bases spanning the gap. Per the germline V gene, CDR1 is LNHDA and CDR2 is SQIVND (reference sequence).